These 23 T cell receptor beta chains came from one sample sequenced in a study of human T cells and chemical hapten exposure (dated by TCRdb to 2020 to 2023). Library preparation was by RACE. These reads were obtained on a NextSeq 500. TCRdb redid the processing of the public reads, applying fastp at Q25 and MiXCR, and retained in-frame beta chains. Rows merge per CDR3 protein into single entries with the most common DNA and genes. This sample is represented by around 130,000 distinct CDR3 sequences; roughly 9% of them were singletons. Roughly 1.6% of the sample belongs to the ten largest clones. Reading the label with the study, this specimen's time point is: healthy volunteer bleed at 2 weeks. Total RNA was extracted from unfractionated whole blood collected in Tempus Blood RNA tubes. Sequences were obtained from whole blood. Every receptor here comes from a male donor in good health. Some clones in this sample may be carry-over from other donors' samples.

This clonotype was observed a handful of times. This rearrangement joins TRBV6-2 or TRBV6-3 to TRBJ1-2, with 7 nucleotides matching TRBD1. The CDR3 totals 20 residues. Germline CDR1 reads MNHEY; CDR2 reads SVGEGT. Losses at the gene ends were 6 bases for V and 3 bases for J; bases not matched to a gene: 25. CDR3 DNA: TGTGCCAGCAGACAGCCGGCGTCCACCCCTCGGGACAGACATTACTATGGCTACACCTTC. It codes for CASRQPASTPRDRHYYGYTF.

CDR3 protein: CASSLYGLAGGNEQFF. The CDR3 region has the DNA TGCGCCAGCAGCTTGTATGGACTAGCGGGGGGGAATGAGCAGTTCTTC. V usage is TRBV5-1 and J usage is TRBJ2-1; TRBD2 matches at 15 bases. The germline V gene encodes CDR1 SGHRS and CDR2 YFSETQ. This CDR3 region has 16 residues. Losses at the gene ends were 1 base for V and 7 bases for J; bases not matched to a gene: 3.

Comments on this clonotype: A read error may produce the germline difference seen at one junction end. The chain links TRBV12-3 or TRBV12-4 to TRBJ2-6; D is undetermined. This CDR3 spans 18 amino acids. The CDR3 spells CASSLVASRVSGTNVLTF. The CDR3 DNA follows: TGTGCCAGCAGTTTAGTAGCCTCTCGGGTCTCTGGGACCAACGTCCTGACTTTC.

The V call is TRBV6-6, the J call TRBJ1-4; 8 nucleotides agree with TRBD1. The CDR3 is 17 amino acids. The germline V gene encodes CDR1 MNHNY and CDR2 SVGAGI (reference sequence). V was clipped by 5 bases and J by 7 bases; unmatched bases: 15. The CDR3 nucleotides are TGTGCCAGCAGTGGGAACTCGAGGGGGACAGGTCTTGAAAAACTGTTTTTT. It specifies CASSGNSRGTGLEKLFF.

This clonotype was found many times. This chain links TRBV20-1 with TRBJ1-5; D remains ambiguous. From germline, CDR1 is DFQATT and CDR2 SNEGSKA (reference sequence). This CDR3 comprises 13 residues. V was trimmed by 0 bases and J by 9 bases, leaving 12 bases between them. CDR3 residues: CSARDPAGWPQHF. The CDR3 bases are TGCAGTGCTAGAGATCCCGCGGGGTGGCCCCAGCATTTT.

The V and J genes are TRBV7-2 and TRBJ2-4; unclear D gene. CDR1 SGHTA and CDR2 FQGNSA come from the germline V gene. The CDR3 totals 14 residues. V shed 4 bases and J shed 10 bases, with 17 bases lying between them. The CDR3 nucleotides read TGTGCCAGCAGCTCCAATTCGCTGGGGAAAATTCAGTACTTC. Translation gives CASSSNSLGKIQYF.

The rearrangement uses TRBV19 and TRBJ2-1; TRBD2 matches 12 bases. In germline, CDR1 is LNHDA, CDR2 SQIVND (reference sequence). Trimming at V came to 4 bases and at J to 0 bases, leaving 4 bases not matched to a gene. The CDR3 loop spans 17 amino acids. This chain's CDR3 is CASSRLAGGSSYNEQFF. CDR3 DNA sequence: TGTGCCAGTAGTAGGCTAGCGGGAGGGAGCTCCTACAATGAGCAGTTCTTC.

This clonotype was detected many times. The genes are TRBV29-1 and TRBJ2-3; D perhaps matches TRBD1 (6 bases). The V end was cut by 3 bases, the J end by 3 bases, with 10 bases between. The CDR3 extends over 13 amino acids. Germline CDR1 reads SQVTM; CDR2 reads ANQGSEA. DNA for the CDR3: TGCAGCGTTGATTTACAGGGTACAGATACGCAGTATTTT. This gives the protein CSVDLQGTDTQYF.

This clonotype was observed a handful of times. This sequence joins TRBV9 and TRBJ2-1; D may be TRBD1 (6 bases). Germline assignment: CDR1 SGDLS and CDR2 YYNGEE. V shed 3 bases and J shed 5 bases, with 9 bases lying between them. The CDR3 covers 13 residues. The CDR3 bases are TGTGCCAGCAGCGCCCGGACAGACAATGAGCAGTTCTTC. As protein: CASSARTDNEQFF.

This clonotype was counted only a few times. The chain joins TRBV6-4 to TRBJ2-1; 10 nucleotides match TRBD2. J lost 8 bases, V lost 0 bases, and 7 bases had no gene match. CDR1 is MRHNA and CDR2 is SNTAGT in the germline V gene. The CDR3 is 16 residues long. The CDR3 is CASSDSSGRARYEQFF. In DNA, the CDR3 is TGTGCCAGCAGTGACTCGAGCGGGAGGGCCAGGTATGAGCAGTTCTTC.

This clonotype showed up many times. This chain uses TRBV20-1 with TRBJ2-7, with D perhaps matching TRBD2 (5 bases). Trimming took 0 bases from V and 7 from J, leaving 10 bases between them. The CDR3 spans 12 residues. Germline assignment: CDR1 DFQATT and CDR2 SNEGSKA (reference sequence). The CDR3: CSAREAPGEQYF. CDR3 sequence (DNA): TGCAGTGCTAGAGAGGCCCCGGGAGAGCAGTACTTC.

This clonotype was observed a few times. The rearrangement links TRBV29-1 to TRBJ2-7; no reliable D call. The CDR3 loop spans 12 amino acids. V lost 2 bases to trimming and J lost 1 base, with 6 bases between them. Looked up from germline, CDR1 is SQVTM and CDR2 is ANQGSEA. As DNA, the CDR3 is TGCAGCGTTGAATTGAGGTCCTACGAGCAGTACTTC. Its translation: CSVELRSYEQYF.

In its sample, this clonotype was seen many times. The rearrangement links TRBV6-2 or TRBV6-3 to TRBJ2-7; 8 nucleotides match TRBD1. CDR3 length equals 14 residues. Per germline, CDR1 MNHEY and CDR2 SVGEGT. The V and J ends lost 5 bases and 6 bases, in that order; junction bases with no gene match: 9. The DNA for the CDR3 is TGTGCCAGCAGTACCGGGACAGGCCTGGGCGAGCAGTACTTC. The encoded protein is CASSTGTGLGEQYF.

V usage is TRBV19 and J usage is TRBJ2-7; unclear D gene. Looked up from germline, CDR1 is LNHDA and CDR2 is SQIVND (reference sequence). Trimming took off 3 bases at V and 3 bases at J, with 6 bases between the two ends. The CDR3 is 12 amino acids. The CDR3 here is CASSIDSYEQYF. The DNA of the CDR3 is TGTGCCAGTAGTATCGATAGCTACGAGCAGTACTTC.

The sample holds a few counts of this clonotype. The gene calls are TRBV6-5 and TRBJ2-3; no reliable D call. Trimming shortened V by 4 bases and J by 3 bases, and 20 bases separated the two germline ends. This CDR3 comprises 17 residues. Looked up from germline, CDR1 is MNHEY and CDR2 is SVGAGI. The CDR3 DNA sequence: TGTGCCAGCAGTTCTCAGCCGGGTCTAGTGTTTACAGATACGCAGTATTTT. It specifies CASSSQPGLVFTDTQYF.

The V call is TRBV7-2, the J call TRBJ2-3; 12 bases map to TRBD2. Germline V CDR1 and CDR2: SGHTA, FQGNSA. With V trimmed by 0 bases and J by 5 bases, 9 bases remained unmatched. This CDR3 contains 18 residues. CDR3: CASSLALLAGGPGDTQYF. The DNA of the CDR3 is TGTGCCAGCAGCTTAGCACTCCTAGCGGGGGGGCCGGGAGATACGCAGTATTTT.

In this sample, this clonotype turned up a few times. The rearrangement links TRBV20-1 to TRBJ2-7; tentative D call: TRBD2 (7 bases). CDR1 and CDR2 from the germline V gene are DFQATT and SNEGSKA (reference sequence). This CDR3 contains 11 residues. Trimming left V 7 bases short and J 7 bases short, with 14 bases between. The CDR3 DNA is TGCAGTGTTCTGCGGGGGCAGGAGCAGTACTTC. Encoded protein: CSVLRGQEQYF.

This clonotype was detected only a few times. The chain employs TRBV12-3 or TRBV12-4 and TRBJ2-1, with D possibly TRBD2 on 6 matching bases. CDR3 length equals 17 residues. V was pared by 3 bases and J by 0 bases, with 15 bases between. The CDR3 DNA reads TGTGCCAGCAGTTTCGAGGTAGCGGCACTCTCCTACAATGAGCAGTTCTTC. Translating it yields CASSFEVAALSYNEQFF.

CDR3 bases: TGTGCCAGCAGCGAGGGACTAGCCTTCACTCGGGAGCAGTACTTC. Its translation: CASSEGLAFTREQYF. The V and J genes are TRBV7-6 and TRBJ2-7; 9 bases line up with TRBD2. Germline V gene sequence: CDR1 SGHVS, CDR2 FNYEAQ. CDR3 length: 15 amino acids. J gave up 7 bases and V 5 bases, and 12 bases lay outside the gene matches.

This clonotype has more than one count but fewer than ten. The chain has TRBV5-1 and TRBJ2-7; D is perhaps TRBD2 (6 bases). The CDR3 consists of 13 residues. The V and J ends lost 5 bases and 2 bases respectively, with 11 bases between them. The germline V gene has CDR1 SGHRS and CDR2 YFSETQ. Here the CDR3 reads CASSEAGPYEQYF. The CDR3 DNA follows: TGCGCCAGCAGTGAGGCGGGACCCTACGAGCAGTACTTC. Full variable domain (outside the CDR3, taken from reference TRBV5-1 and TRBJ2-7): KAGVTQTPRYLIKTRGQQVTLSCSPISGHRSVSWYQQTPGQGLQFLFEYFSETQRNKGNFPGRFSGRQFSNSRSEMNVSTLELGDSALYLCASSEAGPYEQYFGPGTRLTVT.

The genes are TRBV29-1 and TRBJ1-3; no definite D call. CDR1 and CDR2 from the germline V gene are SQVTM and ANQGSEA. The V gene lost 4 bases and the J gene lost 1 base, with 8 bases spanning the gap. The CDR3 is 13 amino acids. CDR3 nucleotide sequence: TGCAGCGTTGGAGGCAGTTCTGGAAACACCATATATTTT. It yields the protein CSVGGSSGNTIYF.

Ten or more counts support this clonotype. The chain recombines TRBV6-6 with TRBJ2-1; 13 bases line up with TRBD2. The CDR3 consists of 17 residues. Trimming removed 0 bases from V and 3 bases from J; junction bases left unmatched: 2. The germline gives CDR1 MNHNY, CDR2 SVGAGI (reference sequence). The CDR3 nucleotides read TGTGCCAGCAGTTACTCGGGACTAGCGGGGATCTACAATGAGCAGTTCTTC. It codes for CASSYSGLAGIYNEQFF.

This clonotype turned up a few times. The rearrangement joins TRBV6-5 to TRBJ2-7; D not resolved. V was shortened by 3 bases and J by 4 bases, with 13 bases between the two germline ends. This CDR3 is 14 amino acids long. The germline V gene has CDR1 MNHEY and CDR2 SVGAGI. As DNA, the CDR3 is TGTGCCAGCAGTTATCTGAGATTGGGTTACGAGCAGTACTTC. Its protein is CASSYLRLGYEQYF.